Listed below are T cell receptor beta chains from one sample, sequenced in a study of glioma-infiltrating T cells. Each CDR3 protein gets one entry after TCRdb re-called the multiplex PCR reads with MiXCR. In the table there are under 150,000 distinct CDR3 sequences, around 25% of which are singletons. The sample consisted of glioma tissue, nonneoplastic brain tissue, or PBMCs (not recorded which). The receptors come from a human donor with low-grade glioma or glioblastoma, undergoing nonglioma brain surgery, or in good health (not recorded which). The CDR3 runs from the conserved cysteine through the conserved F or W. The D gene is left open where the match is weak. Part of the rows lack a size; the others show once, few, many or a class for expanded clones.

>TRBJ1-3|many|TRBV6-6|-
CASSYSGNTIYF
TGTGCCAGCAGTTACTCTGGAAACACCATATATTTT
>TRBJ1-5|many|TRBV27|-
CASRPTLLNQPQHF
TGTGCCAGCAGGCCAACTCTCCTTAATCAGCCCCAGCATTTT
>TRBJ2-5|many|TRBV15|-
CATSKAQETQYF
TGTGCCACCAGCAAGGCCCAAGAGACCCAGTACTTC
>TRBJ2-5|many|TRBV6-2/TRBV6-3|TRBD2
CASTPGGGVETQYF
TGTGCCAGCACCCCCGGGGGAGGGGTAGAGACCCAGTACTTC
>TRBJ1-4|-|TRBV7-3|-
CASSKGPNERLFF
TGTGCCAGCAGCAAGGGACCGAATGAAAGACTGTTTTTT
>TRBJ2-2|-|TRBV29-1|-
CSGRGHPNTGELFF
TGCAGCGGGCGGGGACATCCGAACACCGGGGAGCTGTTTTTT
>TRBJ2-3|many|TRBV6-1|TRBD2
CASSPTSAVWSDTQYF
TGTGCCAGCAGCCCCACTAGCGCAGTTTGGTCAGATACGCAGTATTTT
>TRBJ2-3|few|TRBV24-1|TRBD1
CATSDRTGPGDTQYF
TGTGCCACCAGTGACCGGACAGGGCCGGGGGATACGCAGTATTTT
>TRBJ1-2|few|TRBV7-9|TRBD1
CASSLGLDRRPYGYTF
TGTGCCAGCAGCTTAGGCCTGGACAGGAGACCCTATGGCTACACCTTC
>TRBJ1-6|many|TRBV28|-
CASSPALGAGTLENSPLHF
TGTGCCAGCAGTCCCGCCCTTGGGGCAGGAACCTTGGAGAATTCACCCCTCCACTTT
>TRBJ2-5|-|TRBV29-1|-
CSAGEETQYF
TGCAGCGCTGGGGAGGAGACCCAGTACTTC
>TRBJ2-3|few|TRBV12-3/TRBV12-4|-
CASSLAGGPDTQYF
TGTGCCAGCAGTTTAGCGGGGGGGCCAGATACGCAGTATTTT
>TRBJ1-6|many|TRBV7-9|TRBD1
CASSLADRALHF
TGTGCCAGCAGCTTAGCCGACAGGGCCCTCCACTTT
>TRBJ1-4|-|TRBV20-1|TRBD1
CSASGTGGSSNEKLFF
TGCAGTGCTAGCGGGACAGGGGGCTCGAGTAATGAAAAACTGTTTTTT
>TRBJ2-1|many|TRBV6-1|TRBD2
CASTSGGWNEQFF
TGTGCCAGTACTAGCGGGGGGTGGAATGAGCAGTTCTTC
>TRBJ1-1|many|TRBV6-1|-
CASSYEGADNTEAFF
TGTGCCAGCAGTTATGAAGGGGCGGACAACACTGAAGCTTTCTTT
>TRBJ2-1|few|TRBV14|-
CASSQDAGIYNEQFF
TGTGCCAGCAGCCAAGACGCTGGCATCTACAATGAGCAGTTCTTC
>TRBJ2-3|few|TRBV7-2|-
CASSPFVVDTQYF
TGTGCCAGCAGCCCCTTTGTGGTGGATACGCAGTATTTT
>TRBJ1-1|many|TRBV4-1|-
CASSQDGNSWNTEAFF
TGCGCCAGCAGCCAAGATGGGAACAGCTGGAACACTGAAGCTTTCTTT
>TRBJ2-1|few|TRBV5-6|TRBD2
CASSPGTNGDEQFF
TGTGCCAGCAGCCCCGGGACTAATGGCGATGAGCAGTTCTTC
>TRBJ2-3|few|TRBV10-2|-
CASRGTFGRNTDTQYF
TGCGCCAGCAGAGGGACATTCGGGAGGAACACAGATACGCAGTATTTT
>TRBJ2-3|many|TRBV2|-
CASSGWGHDPTDTQYF
TGTGCCAGCAGCGGTTGGGGACACGATCCCACAGATACGCAGTATTTT
>TRBJ1-2|many|TRBV27|-
CASSLGGQGGYTF
TGTGCCAGCAGTTTAGGGGGGCAGGGTGGCTACACCTTC
>TRBJ2-1|-|TRBV18|-
CASSPRTSGSYNEQFF
TGTGCCAGCTCACCAAGGACTTCGGGCTCCTACAATGAGCAGTTCTTC
>TRBJ2-3|few|TRBV14|-
CASSPMTTLTDTQYF
TGTGCCAGCAGCCCGATGACCACCCTCACAGATACGCAGTATTTT
>TRBJ2-5|many|TRBV7-6|-
CASSPGVLWETQYF
TGTGCCAGCAGCCCCGGTGTGCTCTGGGAGACCCAGTACTTC
>TRBJ2-1|many|TRBV6-1|-
CASSEWATEQFF
TGTGCCAGCAGTGAATGGGCAACTGAGCAGTTCTTC
>TRBJ1-1|many|TRBV14|-
CASSQDRPFGLNTEAFF
TGTGCCAGCAGCCAAGACCGCCCATTCGGCCTGAACACTGAAGCTTTCTTT
>TRBJ2-3|few|TRBV19|-
CASRTGPQTDTQYF
TGTGCCAGCCGTACAGGTCCGCAGACAGATACGCAGTATTTT
>TRBJ2-1|-|TRBV5-1|-
CASSLAGGQYEQFF
TGCGCCAGCAGCTTGGCCGGGGGGCAATATGAGCAGTTCTTC
>TRBJ2-2|few|TRBV20-1|TRBD1
CSAGQGARTGELFF
TGCAGTGCTGGACAGGGGGCACGAACCGGGGAGCTGTTTTTT
>TRBJ1-5|many|TRBV6-1|TRBD1
CASRPDRVSNQPQHF
TGTGCCAGCAGACCAGACAGGGTTAGCAATCAGCCCCAGCATTTT
>TRBJ1-2|-|TRBV3-1|-
CASSQRSYGYTF
TGTGCCAGCAGCCAACGGTCCTATGGCTACACCTTC
>TRBJ2-3|few|TRBV2|-
CASKRTSTDTQYF
TGTGCCAGCAAGCGGACTAGCACAGATACGCAGTATTTT
>TRBJ2-3|many|TRBV27|-
CASSFSPDPRTQYF
TGTGCCAGCAGTTTCTCACCCGATCCTAGAACGCAGTATTTT
>TRBJ2-2|-|TRBV7-3|TRBD2
CASSLSGGNTGELFF
TGTGCCAGCAGCTTATCGGGGGGGAACACCGGGGAGCTGTTTTTT
>TRBJ2-5|few|TRBV12-3/TRBV12-4|TRBD1
CASSLVTGGETQYF
TGTGCCAGCAGTTTAGTAACAGGGGGAGAGACCCAGTACTTC
>TRBJ1-2|many|TRBV20-1|-
CSARWENYGYTF
TGCAGTGCTAGATGGGAGAACTATGGCTACACCTTC
>TRBJ2-1|few|TRBV29-1|-
CSVPGTSSYNEQFF
TGCAGCGTCCCCGGGACGAGCTCCTACAATGAGCAGTTCTTC
>TRBJ1-1|many|TRBV20-1|-
CSASDGNTEAFF
TGCAGTGCTAGTGACGGAAACACTGAAGCTTTCTTT
>TRBJ2-2|-|TRBV4-2|TRBD1
CVSSLAGGANTGELFF
TGTGTCAGCAGCTTGGCAGGGGGAGCGAACACCGGGGAGCTGTTTTTT
>TRBJ2-5|few|TRBV29-1|-
CSVELGQIQETQYF
TGCAGCGTTGAGCTAGGGCAGATCCAAGAGACCCAGTACTTC
>TRBJ2-1|-|TRBV19|TRBD1
CATGDRVRVEQFF
TGTGCCACTGGAGACAGGGTCCGAGTTGAGCAGTTCTTC
>TRBJ1-3|many|TRBV6-1|-
CASSRTGSSGNTIYF
TGTGCCAGCAGCCGAACAGGGAGCTCTGGAAACACCATATATTTT
>TRBJ1-1|-|TRBV18|-
CASSPPAGANTEAFF
TGTGCCAGCTCACCCCCGGCAGGGGCGAACACTGAAGCTTTCTTT
>TRBJ1-2|-|TRBV3-1|-
CASSLDGLYGYTF
TGTGCCAGCAGCCTCGACGGTCTCTATGGCTACACCTTC
>TRBJ1-1|-|TRBV3-1|-
CASSQEARNTEAFF
TGTGCCAGCAGCCAAGAGGCAAGGAACACTGAAGCTTTCTTT
>TRBJ2-5|-|TRBV12-3/TRBV12-4|-
CASRQRRRDRKETQYF
TGTGCCAGCAGGCAGCGACGCCGGGACCGCAAAGAGACCCAGTACTTC
>TRBJ2-1|many|TRBV7-3|TRBD2
CASSLGDYGNEQFF
TGTGCCAGCAGCTTAGGGGACTACGGGAATGAGCAGTTCTTC
>TRBJ1-2|few|TRBV4-2|TRBD1
CASSRRTGEGDYGYTF
TGTGCCAGCAGCCGACGAACAGGGGAAGGGGACTATGGCTACACCTTC
>TRBJ1-6|few|TRBV6-1|-
CASRIQSSYNSPLHF
TGTGCCAGCAGGATACAGAGCTCCTATAATTCACCCCTCCACTTT
>TRBJ1-1|-|TRBV28|-
CASRAGGTEASF
TGTGCCAGCAGAGCGGGGGGGACTGAAGCTTCCTTT
>TRBJ2-5|many|TRBV28|-
CASSPDRQETQYF
TGTGCCAGCAGCCCGGACCGCCAAGAGACCCAGTACTTC
>TRBJ1-1|many|TRBV20-1|-
CSAAGPVSLNTEAFF
TGCAGTGCTGCTGGTCCTGTCAGCCTCAACACTGAAGCTTTCTTT
>TRBJ1-1|few|TRBV14|-
CASSQRRRDTEAFF
TGTGCCAGCAGCCAACGGCGAAGGGACACTGAAGCTTTCTTT